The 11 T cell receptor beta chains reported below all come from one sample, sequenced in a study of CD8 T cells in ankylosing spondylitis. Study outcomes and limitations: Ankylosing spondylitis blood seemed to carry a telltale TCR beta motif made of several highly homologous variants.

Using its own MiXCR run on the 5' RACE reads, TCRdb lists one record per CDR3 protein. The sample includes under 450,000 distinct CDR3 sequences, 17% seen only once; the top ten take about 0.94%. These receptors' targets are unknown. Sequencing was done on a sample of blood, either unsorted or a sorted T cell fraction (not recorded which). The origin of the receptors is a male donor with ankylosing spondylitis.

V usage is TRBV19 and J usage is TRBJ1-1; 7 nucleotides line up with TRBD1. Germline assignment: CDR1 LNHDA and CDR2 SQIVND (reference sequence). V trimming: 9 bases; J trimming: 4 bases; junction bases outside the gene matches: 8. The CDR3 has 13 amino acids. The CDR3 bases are TGTGCCAGCCGACAGGGCGGGTGCACTGAAGCTTTCTTT. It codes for CASRQGGCTEAFF.

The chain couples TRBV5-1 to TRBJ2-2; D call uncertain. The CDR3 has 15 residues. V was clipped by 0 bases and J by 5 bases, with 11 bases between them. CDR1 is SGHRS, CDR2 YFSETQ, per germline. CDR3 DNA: TGCGCCAGCAGCTTGGTGGTTGGTCAGACCGGGGAGCTGTTTTTT. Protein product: CASSLVVGQTGELFF.

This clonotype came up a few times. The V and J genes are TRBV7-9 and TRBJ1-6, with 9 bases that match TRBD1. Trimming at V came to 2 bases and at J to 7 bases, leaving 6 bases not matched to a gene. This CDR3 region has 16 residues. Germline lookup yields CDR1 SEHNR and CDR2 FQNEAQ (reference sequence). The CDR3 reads CASSLSTGQGNSPLHF. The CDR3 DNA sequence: TGTGCCAGCAGCTTATCTACTGGACAGGGGAATTCACCCCTCCACTTT.

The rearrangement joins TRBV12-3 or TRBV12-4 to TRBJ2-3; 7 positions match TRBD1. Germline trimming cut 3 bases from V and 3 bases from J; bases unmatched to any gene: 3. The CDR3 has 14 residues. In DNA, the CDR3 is TGTGCCAGCAGTTTTCAGGGGGTGACAGATACGCAGTATTTT. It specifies CASSFQGVTDTQYF.

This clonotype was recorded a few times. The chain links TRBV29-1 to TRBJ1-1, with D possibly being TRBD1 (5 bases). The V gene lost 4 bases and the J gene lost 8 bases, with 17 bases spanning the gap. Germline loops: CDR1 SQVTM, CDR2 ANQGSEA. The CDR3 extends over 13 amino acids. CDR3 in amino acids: CSVVGVGGDEAFF. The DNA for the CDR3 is TGCAGCGTTGTGGGGGTGGGGGGGGACGAAGCTTTCTTT.

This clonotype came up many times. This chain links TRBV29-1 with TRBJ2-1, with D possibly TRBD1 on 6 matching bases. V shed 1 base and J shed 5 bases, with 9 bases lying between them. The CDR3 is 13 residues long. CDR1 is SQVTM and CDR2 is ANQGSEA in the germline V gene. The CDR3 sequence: CSVEGTVDNEQFF. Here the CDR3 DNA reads TGCAGCGTTGAAGGGACAGTAGACAATGAGCAGTTCTTC.

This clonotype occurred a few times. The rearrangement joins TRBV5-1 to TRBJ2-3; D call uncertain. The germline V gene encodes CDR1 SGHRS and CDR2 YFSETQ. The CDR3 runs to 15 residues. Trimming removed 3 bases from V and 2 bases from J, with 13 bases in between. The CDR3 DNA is TGCGCCAGCAGCTCGGACGGAAAGTCCACAGATACGCAGTATTTT. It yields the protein CASSSDGKSTDTQYF.

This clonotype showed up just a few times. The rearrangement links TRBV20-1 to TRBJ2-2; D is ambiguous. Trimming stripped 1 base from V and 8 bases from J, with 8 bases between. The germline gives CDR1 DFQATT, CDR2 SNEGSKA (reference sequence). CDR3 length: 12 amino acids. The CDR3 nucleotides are TGCAGTGCTAGAGTAATGGGAGGGGAGCTGTTTTTT. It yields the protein CSARVMGGELFF.

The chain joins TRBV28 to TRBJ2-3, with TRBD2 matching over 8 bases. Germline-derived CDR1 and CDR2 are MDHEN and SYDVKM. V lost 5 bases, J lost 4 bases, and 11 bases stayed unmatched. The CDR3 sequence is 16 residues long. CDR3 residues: CASSPSSGRGSDTQYF. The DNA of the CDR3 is TGTGCCAGCAGTCCCTCGAGCGGGAGAGGATCAGATACGCAGTATTTT.

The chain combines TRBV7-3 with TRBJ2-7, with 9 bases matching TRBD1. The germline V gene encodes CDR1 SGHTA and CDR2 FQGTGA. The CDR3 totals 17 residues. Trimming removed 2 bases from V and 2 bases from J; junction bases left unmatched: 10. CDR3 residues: CASSLYPCRDRAYEQYF. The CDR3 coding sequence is TGTGCCAGCAGCTTATATCCTTGCCGGGACAGGGCCTACGAGCAGTACTTC. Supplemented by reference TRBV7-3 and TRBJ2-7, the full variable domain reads GAGVSQTPSNKVTEKGKYVELRCDPISGHTALYWYRQSLGQGPEFLIYFQGTGAADDSGLPNDRFFAVRPEGSVSTLKIQRTERGDSAVYLCASSLYPCRDRAYEQYFGPGTRLTVT.

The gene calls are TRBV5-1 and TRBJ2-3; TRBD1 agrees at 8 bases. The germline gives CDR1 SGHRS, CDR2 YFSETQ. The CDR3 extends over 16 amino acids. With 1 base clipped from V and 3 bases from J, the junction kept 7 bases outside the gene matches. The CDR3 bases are TGCGCCAGCAGCTTGACTGGACAGGGCACTACAGATACGCAGTATTTT. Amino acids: CASSLTGQGTTDTQYF.